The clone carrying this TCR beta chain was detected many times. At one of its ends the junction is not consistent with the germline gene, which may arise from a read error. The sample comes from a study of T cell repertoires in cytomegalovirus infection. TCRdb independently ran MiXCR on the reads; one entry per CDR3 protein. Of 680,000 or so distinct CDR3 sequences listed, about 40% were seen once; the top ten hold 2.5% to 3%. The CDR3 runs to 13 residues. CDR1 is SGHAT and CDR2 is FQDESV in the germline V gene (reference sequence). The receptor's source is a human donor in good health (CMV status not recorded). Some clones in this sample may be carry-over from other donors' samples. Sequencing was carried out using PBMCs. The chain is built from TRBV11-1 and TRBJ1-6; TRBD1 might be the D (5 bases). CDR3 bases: TGTGCCAGCAGCCTAGCTGGGGGTTCACCCCTCCACTTT. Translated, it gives CASSLAGGSPLHF.